This entry lists 8 T cell receptor beta chains sequenced from one sample in a study of patients and donors after allogeneic stem cell transplantation (dated by TCRdb to 2019 to 2021). The receptor library was made with RT-PCR. The sequencer listed for this sample is NextSeq 550. TCRdb trimmed public reads at Q25 via fastp, called clones via MiXCR and kept in-frame beta chains. Under each unique CDR3 protein, matching rows form one entry showing the most common genes and DNA. The sample table holds about 200,000 distinct CDR3 sequences, of which around two fifths were seen once. The biggest ten clones account for about 33% of the sample. Source material: blood, either unsorted or a sorted T cell fraction (not recorded which). These receptors all come from a human donor who was either an allogeneic HSCT recipient or a stem cell or donor lymphocyte infusion donor (not recorded which). It is not recorded whose cells these are; they may come from a transplant donor.

This clonotype was seen a few times. The chain links TRBV5-1 to TRBJ2-7; TRBD2 matches at 11 bases. V was pared by 0 bases and J by 6 bases, with 8 bases of the junction left unmatched. This CDR3 is built from 16 residues. Germline V gene lookup returns CDR1 SGHRS and CDR2 YFSETQ. CDR3 nucleotide sequence: TGCGCCAGCAGCTTGGTACCGGGACTAGCGGAAATCGAGCAGTACTTC. It codes for CASSLVPGLAEIEQYF. Variable domain in full (rest from reference TRBV5-1 and TRBJ2-7): KAGVTQTPRYLIKTRGQQVTLSCSPISGHRSVSWYQQTPGQGLQFLFEYFSETQRNKGNFPGRFSGRQFSNSRSEMNVSTLELGDSALYLCASSLVPGLAEIEQYFGPGTRLTVT.

The sample holds a few counts of this clonotype. This chain joins TRBV10-3 and TRBJ1-1; D is uncertain. The V gene's germline CDR1 is ENHRY and CDR2 SYGVKD. The CDR3 loop spans 14 amino acids. V was shortened by 4 bases and J by 1 base, with 10 bases between the two germline ends. DNA of the CDR3: TGTGCCATCAGTGTGTCACTGTCGAACACTGAAGCTTTCTTT. Its translation is CAISVSLSNTEAFF.

The V and J genes are TRBV29-1 and TRBJ2-1; a possible D gene is TRBD1 (5 bases). Trimming shortened V by 7 bases and J by 10 bases, and 17 bases separated the two germline ends. This CDR3 has 12 amino acids. In germline, CDR1 is SQVTM, CDR2 ANQGSEA. CDR3 protein: CSGEQGGDEQFF. The CDR3 DNA follows: TGCAGCGGAGAGCAGGGCGGCGACGAGCAGTTCTTC.

The chain recombines TRBV6-2 or TRBV6-3 with TRBJ1-2; 8 bases agree with TRBD1. Trimming at V came to 11 bases and at J to 0 bases, leaving 2 bases not matched to a gene. The germline V gene encodes CDR1 MNHEY and CDR2 SVGEGT. The CDR3 extends over 12 amino acids. CDR3 amino acids: CAAQGANYGYTF. DNA for the CDR3: TGTGCCGCACAGGGGGCTAACTATGGCTACACCTTC.

In this sample, this clonotype turned up once. This chain links TRBV27 with TRBJ2-7; tentatively, D is TRBD1 or TRBD2 (5 bases each). V was pared by 6 bases and J by 6 bases, with 9 bases between. This CDR3 region has 11 residues. CDR1 MNHEY and CDR2 SMNVEV come from the germline V gene (reference sequence). CDR3 sequence reads: CASRLGVEQYF. CDR3 coding DNA: TGTGCCAGCAGACTAGGGGTCGAGCAGTACTTC.

The CDR3 nucleotides are TGTGCCAGCAGCGGGAATGGCCTCCAAGAGACCCAGTACTTC. It specifies CASSGNGLQETQYF. V is TRBV2 and J is TRBJ2-5; possibly TRBD2 for D (5 bases). Trimming pared 6 bases from V and 1 base from J, leaving 12 bases between. Germline V gene data show CDR1 as SNHLY and CDR2 as FYNNEI. This CDR3 has 14 residues.

The chain recombines TRBV7-3 with TRBJ2-3; 14 bases map to TRBD2. Germline loops: CDR1 SGHTA, CDR2 FQGTGA. Trimming cost V 0 bases and J 6 bases; bases outside gene matches: 5. This CDR3 comprises 17 residues. In DNA, the CDR3 is TGTGCCAGCAGCTTAACGCGACTAGCGGGAGGGCGCGATACGCAGTATTTT. Translating gives CASSLTRLAGGRDTQYF.

This clonotype was seen a few times. The genes are TRBV27 and TRBJ1-1, with D uncertain. Trimming stripped 6 bases from V and 2 bases from J, with 16 bases between. Germline V gene lookup returns CDR1 MNHEY and CDR2 SMNVEV (reference sequence). The CDR3 consists of 15 residues. CDR3 residues: CASSPYTGPNTEAFF. The CDR3 nucleotides are TGTGCCAGCAGCCCATACACGGGCCCTAACACTGAAGCTTTCTTT.